Listed here are 5 T cell receptor beta chains from one sample, sequenced in a study of blood T cell repertoires in COVID-19. Measured with immunoSEQ multiplex PCR; TCRdb has only the in-frame clones, and not every one. The sample yields about 170,000 clones, approximately 84% seen once. The sequencing input was peripheral blood. All receptors derive from a human donor with acute or convalescent COVID-19. The donor label of this sample is uncertain.

The chain links TRBV5-1 to TRBJ1-1, with D unresolved. The CDR3 is made up of 15 amino acids. The V end lost 0 bases, the J end lost 3 bases, and 12 bases lay between the germline ends. Germline V gives CDR1 SGHRS, CDR2 YFSETQ. CDR3 in amino acids: CASSLGPGLDTEAFF. CDR3 DNA sequence: TGCGCCAGCAGCTTGGGTCCGGGATTGGACACTGAAGCTTTCTTT.

This chain uses TRBV30 with TRBJ2-2, with a tentative D call TRBD2 (5 bases). In germline, CDR1 is GTSNPN, CDR2 SVGIG (reference sequence). The V and J ends lost 7 bases and 4 bases respectively, with 10 bases between them. The CDR3 is made up of 12 amino acids. Written as DNA, the CDR3 is TGTGCCTTTGCCGAGGGCACCGGGGAGCTGTTTTTT. Protein product: CAFAEGTGELFF. The whole variable domain, filled in from reference TRBV30 and TRBJ2-2, reads SQTIHQWPATLVQPVGSPLSLECTVEGTSNPNLYWYRQAAGRGLQLLFYSVGIGQISSEVPQNLSASRPQDRQFILSSKKLLLSDSGFYLCAFAEGTGELFFGEGSRLTVL.

The V gene is TRBV5-1, the J gene TRBJ1-2; 10 bases match TRBD1. Looked up from germline, CDR1 is SGHRS and CDR2 is YFSETQ. J lost 4 bases, V lost 0 bases, and 6 bases had no gene match. The CDR3 is 16 amino acids. CDR3 bases: TGCGCCAGCAGCTTGGCCGGGACAGGGGATTCCTATGGCTACACCTTC. Its protein is CASSLAGTGDSYGYTF.

The rearrangement links TRBV9 to TRBJ1-6, with 7 nucleotides matching TRBD1. CDR3 length equals 16 residues. Trimming took 4 bases from V and 2 from J; bases not matched to a gene: 6. Germline V CDR1 and CDR2: SGDLS, YYNGEE. The CDR3 loop reads CASSIQDRPYNSPLHF. For the CDR3, the DNA is TGTGCCAGCAGCATCCAGGACAGGCCCTATAATTCACCCCTCCACTTT.

The chain has TRBV7-2 and TRBJ2-6; tentative D call: TRBD2 (7 bases). V lost 8 bases to trimming and J lost 2 bases, with 25 bases between them. This CDR3 has 19 amino acids. Germline CDR1 reads SGHTA; CDR2 reads FQGNSA. The CDR3 spells CASSAPPKGGGPGANVLTF. As DNA, the CDR3 is TGTGCCAGCTCCGCCCCCCCTAAGGGGGGAGGGCCTGGGGCCAACGTCCTGACTTTC.